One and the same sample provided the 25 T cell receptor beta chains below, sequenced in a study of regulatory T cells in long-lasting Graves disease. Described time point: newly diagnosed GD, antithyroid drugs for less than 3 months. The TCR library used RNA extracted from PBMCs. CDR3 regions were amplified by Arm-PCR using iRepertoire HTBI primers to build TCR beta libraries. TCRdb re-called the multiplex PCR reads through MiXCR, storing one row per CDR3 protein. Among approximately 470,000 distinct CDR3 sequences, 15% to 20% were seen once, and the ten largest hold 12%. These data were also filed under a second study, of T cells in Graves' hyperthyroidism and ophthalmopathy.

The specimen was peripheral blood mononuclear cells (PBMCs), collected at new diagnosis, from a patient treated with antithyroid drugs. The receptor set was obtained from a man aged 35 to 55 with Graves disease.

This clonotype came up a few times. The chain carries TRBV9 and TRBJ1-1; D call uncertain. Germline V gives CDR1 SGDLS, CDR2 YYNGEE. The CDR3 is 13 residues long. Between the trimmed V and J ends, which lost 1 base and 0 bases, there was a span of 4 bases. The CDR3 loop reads CASSVSLNTEAFF. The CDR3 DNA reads TGTGCCAGCAGCGTAAGTCTGAACACTGAAGCTTTCTTT.

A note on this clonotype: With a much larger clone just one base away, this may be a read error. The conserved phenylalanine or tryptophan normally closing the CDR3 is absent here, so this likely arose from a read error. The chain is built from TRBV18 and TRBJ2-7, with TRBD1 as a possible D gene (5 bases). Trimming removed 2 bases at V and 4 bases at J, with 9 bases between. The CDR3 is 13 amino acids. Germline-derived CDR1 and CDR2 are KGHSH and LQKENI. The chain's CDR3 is CASSPAQGYEQYS. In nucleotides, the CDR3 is TGTGCCAGCTCACCAGCTCAGGGTTACGAGCAGTACTCC.

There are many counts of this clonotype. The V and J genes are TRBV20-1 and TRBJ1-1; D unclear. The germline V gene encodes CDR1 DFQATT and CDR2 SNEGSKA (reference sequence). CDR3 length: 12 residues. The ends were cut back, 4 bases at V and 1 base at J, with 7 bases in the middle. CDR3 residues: CSATDRNTEAFF. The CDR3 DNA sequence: TGCAGTGCTACGGACCGGAACACTGAAGCTTTCTTT.

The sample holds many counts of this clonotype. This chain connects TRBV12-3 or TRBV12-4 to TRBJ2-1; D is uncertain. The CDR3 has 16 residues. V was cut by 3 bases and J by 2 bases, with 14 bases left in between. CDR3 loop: CASSLTSGRTYNEQFF. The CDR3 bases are TGTGCCAGCAGTTTGACGTCCGGGCGCACCTACAATGAGCAGTTCTTC.

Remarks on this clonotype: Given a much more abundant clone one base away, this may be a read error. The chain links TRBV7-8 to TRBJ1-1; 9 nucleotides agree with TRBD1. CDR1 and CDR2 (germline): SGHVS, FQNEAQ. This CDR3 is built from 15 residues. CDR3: CTSSRTGGGRTEAFF. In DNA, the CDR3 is TGTACCAGCAGCCGTACAGGGGGCGGACGCACTGAAGCTTTCTTT.

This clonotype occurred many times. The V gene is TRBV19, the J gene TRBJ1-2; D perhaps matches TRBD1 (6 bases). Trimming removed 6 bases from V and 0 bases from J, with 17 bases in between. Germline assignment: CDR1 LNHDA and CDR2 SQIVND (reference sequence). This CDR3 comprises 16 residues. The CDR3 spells CASRQTGRGANYGYTF. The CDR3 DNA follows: TGTGCCAGTAGACAGACAGGACGAGGAGCTAACTATGGCTACACCTTC.

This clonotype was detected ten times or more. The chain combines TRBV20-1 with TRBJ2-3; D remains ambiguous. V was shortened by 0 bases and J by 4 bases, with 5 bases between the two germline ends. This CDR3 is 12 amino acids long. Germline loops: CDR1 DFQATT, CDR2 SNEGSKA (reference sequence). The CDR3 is CSARDYPDTQYF. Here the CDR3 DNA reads TGCAGTGCTAGAGATTATCCAGATACGCAGTATTTT.

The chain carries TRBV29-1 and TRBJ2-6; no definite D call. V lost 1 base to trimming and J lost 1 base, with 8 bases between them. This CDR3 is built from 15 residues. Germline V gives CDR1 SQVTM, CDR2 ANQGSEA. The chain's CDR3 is CSVEVWGSGANVLTF. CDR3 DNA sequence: TGCAGCGTTGAAGTTTGGGGTTCTGGGGCCAACGTCCTGACTTTC.

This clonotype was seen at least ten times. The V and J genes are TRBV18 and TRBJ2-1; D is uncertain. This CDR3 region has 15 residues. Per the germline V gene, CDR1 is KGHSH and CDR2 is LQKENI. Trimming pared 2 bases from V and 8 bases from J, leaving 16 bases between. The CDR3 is CASSPGAQIRYEQFF. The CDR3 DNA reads TGTGCCAGCTCACCAGGTGCACAGATAAGGTATGAGCAGTTCTTC.

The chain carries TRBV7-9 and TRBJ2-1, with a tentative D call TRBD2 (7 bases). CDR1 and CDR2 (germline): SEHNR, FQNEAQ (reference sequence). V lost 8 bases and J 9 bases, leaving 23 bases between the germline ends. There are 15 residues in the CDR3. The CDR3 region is CASGGGASLYGEQFF. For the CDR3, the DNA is TGTGCCAGCGGGGGGGGGGCTAGTCTCTACGGTGAGCAGTTCTTC.

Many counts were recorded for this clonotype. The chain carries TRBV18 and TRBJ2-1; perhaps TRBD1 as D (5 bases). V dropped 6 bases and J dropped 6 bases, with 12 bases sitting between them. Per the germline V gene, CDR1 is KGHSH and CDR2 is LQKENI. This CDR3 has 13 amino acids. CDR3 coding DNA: TGTGCCAGCTCCCTCCAAGGGGTCAATGAGCAGTTCTTC. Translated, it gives CASSLQGVNEQFF.

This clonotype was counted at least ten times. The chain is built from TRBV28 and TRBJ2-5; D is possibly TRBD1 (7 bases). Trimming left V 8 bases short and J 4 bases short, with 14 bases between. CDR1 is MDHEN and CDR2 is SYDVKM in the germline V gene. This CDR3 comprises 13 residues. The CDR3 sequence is CASYRQGGETQYF. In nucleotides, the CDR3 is TGTGCCAGCTATAGACAGGGAGGAGAGACCCAGTACTTC.

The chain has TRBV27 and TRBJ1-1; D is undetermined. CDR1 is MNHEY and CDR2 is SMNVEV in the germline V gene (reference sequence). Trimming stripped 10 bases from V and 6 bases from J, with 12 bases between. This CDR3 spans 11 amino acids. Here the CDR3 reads CATIRRSEAFF. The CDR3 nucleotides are TGTGCCACCATCAGACGGTCTGAAGCTTTCTTT.

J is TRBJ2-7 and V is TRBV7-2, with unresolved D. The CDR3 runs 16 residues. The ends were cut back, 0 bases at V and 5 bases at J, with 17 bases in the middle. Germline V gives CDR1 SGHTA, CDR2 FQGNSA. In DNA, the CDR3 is TGTGCCAGCAGCTTAGCCCCATTCCCGGGTAGCCACGAGCAGTACTTC. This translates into CASSLAPFPGSHEQYF.

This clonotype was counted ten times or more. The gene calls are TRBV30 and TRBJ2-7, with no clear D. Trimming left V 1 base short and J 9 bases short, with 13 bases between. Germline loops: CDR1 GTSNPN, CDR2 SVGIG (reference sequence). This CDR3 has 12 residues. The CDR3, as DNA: TGTGCCTGGAGTGCCGGCGTGAGAGGGCAGTACTTC. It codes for CAWSAGVRGQYF. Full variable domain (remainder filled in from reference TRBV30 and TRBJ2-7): SQTIHQWPATLVQPVGSPLSLECTVEGTSNPNLYWYRQAAGRGLQLLFYSVGIGQISSEVPQNLSASRPQDRQFILSSKKLLLSDSGFYLCAWSAGVRGQYFGPGTRLTVT.

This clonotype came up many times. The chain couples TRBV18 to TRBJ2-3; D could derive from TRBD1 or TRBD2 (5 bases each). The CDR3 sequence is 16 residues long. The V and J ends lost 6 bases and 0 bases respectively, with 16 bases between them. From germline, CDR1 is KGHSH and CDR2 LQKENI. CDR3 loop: CASSTGRPLSTDTQYF. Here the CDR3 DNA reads TGTGCCAGCTCGACGGGACGGCCCTTGAGCACAGATACGCAGTATTTT.

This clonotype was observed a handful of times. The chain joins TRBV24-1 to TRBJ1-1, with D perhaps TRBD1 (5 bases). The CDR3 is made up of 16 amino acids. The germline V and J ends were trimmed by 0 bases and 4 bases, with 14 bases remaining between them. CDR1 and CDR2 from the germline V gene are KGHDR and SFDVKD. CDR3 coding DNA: TGTGCCACCAGTGATTTGCGGCTGGGGGTGGGCACTGAAGCTTTCTTT. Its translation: CATSDLRLGVGTEAFF.

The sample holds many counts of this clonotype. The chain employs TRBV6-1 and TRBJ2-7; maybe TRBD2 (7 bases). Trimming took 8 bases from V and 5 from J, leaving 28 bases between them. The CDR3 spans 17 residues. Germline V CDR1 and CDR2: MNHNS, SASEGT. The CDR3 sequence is CASGGLGGEGRMNEQYF. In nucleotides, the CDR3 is TGTGCCAGCGGGGGCCTAGGGGGGGAGGGCCGTATGAACGAGCAGTACTTC.

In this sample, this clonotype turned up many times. CDR3 DNA: TGTGCCAGCAGTCCGCCAAACAGGGCGGCTGGCTACACCTTC. Encoded protein: CASSPPNRAAGYTF. The chain employs TRBV28 and TRBJ1-2; D is perhaps TRBD1 (6 bases). V was pared by 5 bases and J by 7 bases, with 17 bases between. CDR3 size: 14 residues. The V gene's germline CDR1 is MDHEN and CDR2 SYDVKM.

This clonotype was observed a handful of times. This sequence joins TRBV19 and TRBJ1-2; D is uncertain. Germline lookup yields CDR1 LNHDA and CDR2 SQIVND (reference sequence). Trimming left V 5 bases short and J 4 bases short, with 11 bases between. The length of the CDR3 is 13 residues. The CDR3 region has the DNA TGTGCCAGTAGTGGAACAGTCGGCTATGGCTACACCTTC. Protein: CASSGTVGYGYTF.

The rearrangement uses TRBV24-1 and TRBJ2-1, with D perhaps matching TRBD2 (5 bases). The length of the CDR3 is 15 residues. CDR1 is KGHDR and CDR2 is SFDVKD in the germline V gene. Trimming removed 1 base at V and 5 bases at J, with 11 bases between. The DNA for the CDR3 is TGTGCCACCAGTGATTTTGGAGCGGTTCACAATGAGCAGTTCTTC. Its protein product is CATSDFGAVHNEQFF.

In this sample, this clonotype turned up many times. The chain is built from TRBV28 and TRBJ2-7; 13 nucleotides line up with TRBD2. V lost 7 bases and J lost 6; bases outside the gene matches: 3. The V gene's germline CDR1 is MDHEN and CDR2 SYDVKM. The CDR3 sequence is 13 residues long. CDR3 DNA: TGTGCCAGCATCACTAGCGGGAGGGCCGAGCAGTACTTC. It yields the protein CASITSGRAEQYF. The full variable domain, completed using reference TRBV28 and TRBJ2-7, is DVKVTQSSRYLVKRTGEKVFLECVQDMDHENMFWYRQDPGLGLRLIYFSYDVKMKEKGDIPEGYSVSREKKERFSLILESASTNQTSMYLCASITSGRAEQYFGPGTRLTVT.

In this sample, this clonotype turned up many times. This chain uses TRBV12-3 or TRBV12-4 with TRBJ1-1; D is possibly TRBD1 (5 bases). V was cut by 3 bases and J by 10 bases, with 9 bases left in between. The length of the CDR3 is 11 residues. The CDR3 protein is CASSLRGRAFF. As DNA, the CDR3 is TGTGCCAGCAGTTTGCGGGGCAGAGCTTTCTTT.

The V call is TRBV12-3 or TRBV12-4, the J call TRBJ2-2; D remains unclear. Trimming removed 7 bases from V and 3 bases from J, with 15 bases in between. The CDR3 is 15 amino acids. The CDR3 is CASTLTPFYTGELFF. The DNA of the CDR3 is TGTGCCAGCACCCTCACCCCCTTCTACACCGGGGAGCTGTTTTTT.

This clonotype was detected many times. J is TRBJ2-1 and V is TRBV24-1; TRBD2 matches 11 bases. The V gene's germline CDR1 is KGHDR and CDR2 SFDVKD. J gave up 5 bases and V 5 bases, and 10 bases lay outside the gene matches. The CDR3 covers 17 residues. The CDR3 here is CATSGSSGRAKHNEQFF. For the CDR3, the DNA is TGTGCCACCAGTGGGAGTAGCGGGAGGGCCAAACACAATGAGCAGTTCTTC.